The rows below give T cell receptor beta chains drawn from one sample of a study of cytomegalovirus exposure and HLA in healthy donors. The protocol was immunoSEQ multiplex PCR, while the TCRdb copy is restricted to in-frame clones and leaves out a portion. The sample lists approximately 130,000 clones, approximately 80% occurring once. Sequences were obtained from PBMCs. These receptor sequences come from a woman aged 40 to 50 in good health and CMV-seronegative. The CDR3 runs from the conserved cysteine through the conserved F or W. Each record gives: CDR3 length, J gene, D gene, V gene, clone size, CDR3 DNA, CDR3 protein. D genes are given only for firm matches. The size field is filled for only some rows; it gives once, few, many or a size class.

cdr3_length: 13
j_call: TRBJ2-3
d_call: TRBD2
v_call: TRBV2
clone_size: NA
cdr3_nt: TGTGCCAGCATGCGGGAGAACACAGATACGCAGTATTTT
cdr3_aa: CASMRENTDTQYF

cdr3_length: 14
j_call: TRBJ2-4
d_call: TRBD2
v_call: TRBV2
clone_size: NA
cdr3_nt: TGTGCCAGCGGGGCGGGGGGGGGCAAAAACATTCAGTACTTC
cdr3_aa: CASGAGGGKNIQYF

cdr3_length: 16
j_call: TRBJ1-6
d_call: TRBD1
v_call: TRBV25-1
clone_size: few
cdr3_nt: TGTGCCAGCAGTGATGGGACAGGTCGCAGTTATTCACCCCTCCACTTT
cdr3_aa: CASSDGTGRSYSPLHF

cdr3_length: 14
j_call: TRBJ2-7
d_call: NA
v_call: TRBV10-3
clone_size: few
cdr3_nt: TGTGCCATCAGTGAGAAGACAGACCCCTACGAGCAGTACTTC
cdr3_aa: CAISEKTDPYEQYF

cdr3_length: 15
j_call: TRBJ1-6
d_call: NA
v_call: TRBV2
clone_size: NA
cdr3_nt: TGTGCCAGCAGTGCACAGGGATCCTATAATTCACCCCTCCACTTT
cdr3_aa: CASSAQGSYNSPLHF

cdr3_length: 14
j_call: TRBJ1-2
d_call: TRBD1
v_call: TRBV19
clone_size: NA
cdr3_nt: TGTGCCAGCGCACCCGGACAGGGCACCTATGGCTACACCTTC
cdr3_aa: CASAPGQGTYGYTF

cdr3_length: 13
j_call: TRBJ1-1
d_call: NA
v_call: TRBV19
clone_size: few
cdr3_nt: TGTGCCAGTAGGCTGACACTTAACACTGAAGCTTTCTTT
cdr3_aa: CASRLTLNTEAFF

cdr3_length: 14
j_call: TRBJ1-2
d_call: TRBD1
v_call: TRBV9
clone_size: NA
cdr3_nt: TGTGCCAGCAGCGACAACAGGGGAAACTATGGCTACACCTTC
cdr3_aa: CASSDNRGNYGYTF

cdr3_length: 15
j_call: TRBJ2-2
d_call: NA
v_call: TRBV5-1
clone_size: NA
cdr3_nt: TGCGCCAGCAGCTTGGGGCGGGGAACCACCGGGGAGCTGTTTTTT
cdr3_aa: CASSLGRGTTGELFF

cdr3_length: 17
j_call: TRBJ2-2
d_call: TRBD2
v_call: TRBV7-7
clone_size: NA
cdr3_nt: TGTGCCAGCAGCTTCCCTAGCGGGGGGAGGAACACCGGGGAGCTGTTTTTT
cdr3_aa: CASSFPSGGRNTGELFF

cdr3_length: 15
j_call: TRBJ2-7
d_call: NA
v_call: TRBV13
clone_size: NA
cdr3_nt: TGTGCCAGCAGCTTACGGGAGCGGGCGGGCTACGAGCAGTACTTC
cdr3_aa: CASSLRERAGYEQYF

cdr3_length: 17
j_call: TRBJ1-1
d_call: NA
v_call: TRBV19
clone_size: once
cdr3_nt: TGTGCCAGTAGTATAGGGGCAGGCCGGAGGGGTAGAACTGAAGCTTTCTTT
cdr3_aa: CASSIGAGRRGRTEAFF

cdr3_length: 12
j_call: TRBJ2-5
d_call: TRBD2
v_call: TRBV6-1
clone_size: NA
cdr3_nt: TGTGCCAACGGGCGGGGGGAGGAGACCCAGTACTTC
cdr3_aa: CANGRGEETQYF

cdr3_length: 14
j_call: TRBJ1-2
d_call: TRBD1
v_call: TRBV5-4
clone_size: NA
cdr3_nt: TGTGCCAGCAGACCGTTGACAGGGGACTATGGCTACACCTTC
cdr3_aa: CASRPLTGDYGYTF

cdr3_length: 16
j_call: TRBJ2-5
d_call: NA
v_call: TRBV5-6
clone_size: NA
cdr3_nt: TGTGCCAGCAGCCGGGGGGCAGGGGTAAGCGGGGAGACCCAGTACTTC
cdr3_aa: CASSRGAGVSGETQYF

cdr3_length: 13
j_call: TRBJ2-7
d_call: NA
v_call: TRBV6-1
clone_size: few
cdr3_nt: TGTGCCAGCAGTGGGAACAGTGCCTACGAGCAGTACTTC
cdr3_aa: CASSGNSAYEQYF

cdr3_length: 16
j_call: TRBJ1-3
d_call: TRBD1
v_call: TRBV9
clone_size: NA
cdr3_nt: TGTGCCAGCAGCGTAGCTGGGACAGGGACTGGAAACACCATATATTTT
cdr3_aa: CASSVAGTGTGNTIYF

cdr3_length: 12
j_call: TRBJ1-2
d_call: TRBD1
v_call: TRBV28
clone_size: once
cdr3_nt: TGTGCCAGCAGTTACGGACAGGTTGGCTACACCTTC
cdr3_aa: CASSYGQVGYTF

cdr3_length: 13
j_call: TRBJ1-1
d_call: NA
v_call: TRBV6-5
clone_size: once
cdr3_nt: TGTGCCAGCAGTTACCCCGGCCGAGGTGAAGCTTTCTTT
cdr3_aa: CASSYPGRGEAFF

cdr3_length: 17
j_call: TRBJ2-7
d_call: NA
v_call: TRBV6-1
clone_size: NA
cdr3_nt: TGTGCCAGCAGTGAAGCGAGGGGAGGGACATTTAGTACCGAGCAGTACTTC
cdr3_aa: CASSEARGGTFSTEQYF

cdr3_length: 21
j_call: TRBJ2-3
d_call: NA
v_call: TRBV2
clone_size: NA
cdr3_nt: TGTGCCAGCAGTCGCCGGGGGGCAGGGGGCATGCGGGTAGGGGGCACAGATACGCAGTATTTT
cdr3_aa: CASSRRGAGGMRVGGTDTQYF

cdr3_length: 17
j_call: TRBJ2-3
d_call: NA
v_call: TRBV4-2
clone_size: few
cdr3_nt: TGTGCCAGCAGCCAAGATTTCAGGGCATCTAGCACAGATACGCAGTATTTT
cdr3_aa: CASSQDFRASSTDTQYF

cdr3_length: 16
j_call: TRBJ1-3
d_call: TRBD1
v_call: TRBV5-8
clone_size: NA
cdr3_nt: TGTGCCAGCAGCCGGGGACAGACGTTCTCTGGAAACACCATATATTTT
cdr3_aa: CASSRGQTFSGNTIYF

cdr3_length: 17
j_call: TRBJ2-5
d_call: TRBD2
v_call: TRBV7-3
clone_size: NA
cdr3_nt: TGTGCCAGCAGCTTAAGCGGGACTAGCGGGGGCCAAGAGACCCAGTACTTC
cdr3_aa: CASSLSGTSGGQETQYF

cdr3_length: 15
j_call: TRBJ1-1
d_call: NA
v_call: TRBV6-5
clone_size: NA
cdr3_nt: TGTGCCAGCAGTTACCGGGGGGGGAAGACGACTGAAGCTTTCTTT
cdr3_aa: CASSYRGGKTTEAFF

cdr3_length: 17
j_call: TRBJ1-4
d_call: NA
v_call: TRBV5-6
clone_size: NA
cdr3_nt: TGTGCCAGCAGCTCAACAACAAAGGACAGCGCTAATGAAAAACTGTTTTTT
cdr3_aa: CASSSTTKDSANEKLFF

cdr3_length: 14
j_call: TRBJ1-1
d_call: TRBD1
v_call: TRBV7-2
clone_size: few
cdr3_nt: TGTGCCAGCAGCTTAGCCGGACAGGGGACTGAAGCTTTCTTT
cdr3_aa: CASSLAGQGTEAFF

cdr3_length: 12
j_call: TRBJ1-2
d_call: NA
v_call: TRBV14
clone_size: NA
cdr3_nt: TGTGCCAGCAGCCCGCGGGGGGCTGGCTACACCTTC
cdr3_aa: CASSPRGAGYTF

cdr3_length: 17
j_call: TRBJ2-4
d_call: TRBD2
v_call: TRBV7-9
clone_size: NA
cdr3_nt: TGTGCCAGCAGCTTAGGGAGACTAGCGGACGCCAAAAACATTCAGTACTTC
cdr3_aa: CASSLGRLADAKNIQYF

cdr3_length: 21
j_call: TRBJ1-5
d_call: TRBD1
v_call: TRBV10-3
clone_size: NA
cdr3_nt: TGTGCCATCAGTGAGTCGGAGAGGGGACTCGTAGGGGGCTTTGGCAATCAGCCCCAGCATTTT
cdr3_aa: CAISESERGLVGGFGNQPQHF

cdr3_length: 15
j_call: TRBJ2-5
d_call: TRBD2
v_call: TRBV7-8
clone_size: NA
cdr3_nt: TGTGCCAGCAGCTTAGCGCTTACTAGCGGAGAGACCCAGTACTTC
cdr3_aa: CASSLALTSGETQYF

cdr3_length: 13
j_call: TRBJ2-2
d_call: NA
v_call: TRBV18
clone_size: few
cdr3_nt: TGTGCCAGCTCATGGGACTTGACCGGGGAGCTGTTTTTT
cdr3_aa: CASSWDLTGELFF

cdr3_length: 14
j_call: TRBJ2-3
d_call: NA
v_call: TRBV4-1
clone_size: NA
cdr3_nt: TGCGCCAGCAGCCTCCATACTAGCACAGATACGCAGTATTTT
cdr3_aa: CASSLHTSTDTQYF

cdr3_length: 14
j_call: TRBJ2-7
d_call: NA
v_call: TRBV11-1
clone_size: NA
cdr3_nt: TGTGCCAGCAGCTGGAGCCGGAAGACCTACGAGCAGTACTTC
cdr3_aa: CASSWSRKTYEQYF

cdr3_length: 14
j_call: TRBJ1-2
d_call: NA
v_call: TRBV4-3
clone_size: few
cdr3_nt: TGCGCCAGCAGCCAATCCCGGGGGGCGAGTGGCTACACCTTC
cdr3_aa: CASSQSRGASGYTF

cdr3_length: 14
j_call: TRBJ2-2
d_call: TRBD2
v_call: TRBV29-1
clone_size: NA
cdr3_nt: TGCAGCGTTGAGTGGGGGGAGGGTACCGGGGAGCTGTTTTTT
cdr3_aa: CSVEWGEGTGELFF

cdr3_length: 14
j_call: TRBJ2-5
d_call: NA
v_call: TRBV5-1
clone_size: NA
cdr3_nt: TGCGCCAGCAGCTTACGGGGGTACCAAGAGACCCAGTACTTC
cdr3_aa: CASSLRGYQETQYF

cdr3_length: 16
j_call: TRBJ1-2
d_call: NA
v_call: TRBV30
clone_size: NA
cdr3_nt: TGTGCCTGGAGTGTATCGGGCGGGGGGCGCAGCTATGGCTACACCTTC
cdr3_aa: CAWSVSGGGRSYGYTF

cdr3_length: 17
j_call: TRBJ2-2
d_call: NA
v_call: TRBV4-2
clone_size: NA
cdr3_nt: TGTGCCAGCAGCCAGGATGCCCCGGGGTCGGTCACCGGGGAGCTGTTTTTT
cdr3_aa: CASSQDAPGSVTGELFF

cdr3_length: 16
j_call: TRBJ2-1
d_call: NA
v_call: TRBV27
clone_size: NA
cdr3_nt: TGTGCCAGCAGTTTATGGGCGGGGGCCTTGTCCAATGAGCAGTTCTTC
cdr3_aa: CASSLWAGALSNEQFF

cdr3_length: 13
j_call: TRBJ2-7
d_call: NA
v_call: TRBV29-1
clone_size: NA
cdr3_nt: TGCAGCGTCACCGGGACAAGTGCAAACGAGCAGTACTTC
cdr3_aa: CSVTGTSANEQYF

cdr3_length: 13
j_call: TRBJ1-2
d_call: NA
v_call: TRBV6-5
clone_size: once
cdr3_nt: TGTGCCAGCAGTGTAGACTTTTACTATGGCTACACCTTC
cdr3_aa: CASSVDFYYGYTF

cdr3_length: 16
j_call: TRBJ2-2
d_call: NA
v_call: TRBV7-9
clone_size: once
cdr3_nt: TGTGCCAGCAGCCCCAGGGTTCTAGTTCGCCCCGGGGAGCTGTTTTTT
cdr3_aa: CASSPRVLVRPGELFF

cdr3_length: 13
j_call: TRBJ1-1
d_call: NA
v_call: TRBV15
clone_size: few
cdr3_nt: TGTGCCACCAGCAGAGACCTGACACCTGAAGCTTTCTTT
cdr3_aa: CATSRDLTPEAFF

cdr3_length: 14
j_call: TRBJ2-5
d_call: NA
v_call: TRBV5-8
clone_size: few
cdr3_nt: TGTGCCAGCAGCTTGCCAACGGGAAAAGAGACCCAGTACTTC
cdr3_aa: CASSLPTGKETQYF

cdr3_length: 15
j_call: TRBJ1-5
d_call: NA
v_call: TRBV7-2
clone_size: NA
cdr3_nt: TGTGCCAGCAGCTTAGGTAGCGGGGGGGCCCAGCCCCAGCATTTT
cdr3_aa: CASSLGSGGAQPQHF

cdr3_length: 17
j_call: TRBJ1-2
d_call: TRBD1
v_call: TRBV12-5
clone_size: NA
cdr3_nt: TGTGCTAGTGGTTTTCGAGGGCAGGGGGAAGATAACTATGGCTACACCTTC
cdr3_aa: CASGFRGQGEDNYGYTF

cdr3_length: 14
j_call: TRBJ2-1
d_call: TRBD2
v_call: TRBV6-5
clone_size: NA
cdr3_nt: TGTGCCAGCAGTTACGCGGGGGGCTACAATGAGCAGTTCTTC
cdr3_aa: CASSYAGGYNEQFF

cdr3_length: 15
j_call: TRBJ1-6
d_call: NA
v_call: TRBV6-5
clone_size: few
cdr3_nt: TGTGCCAGCAGTTATAAGGCCAGGGATAATTCACCCCTCCACTTT
cdr3_aa: CASSYKARDNSPLHF

cdr3_length: 13
j_call: TRBJ1-2
d_call: NA
v_call: TRBV6-1
clone_size: NA
cdr3_nt: TGTGCCGGCCGAGTCGGAGAGGGTGGGGGCTACACCTTC
cdr3_aa: CAGRVGEGGGYTF

cdr3_length: 16
j_call: TRBJ1-5
d_call: TRBD1
v_call: TRBV27
clone_size: NA
cdr3_nt: TGTGCCAGCAGCCCCTCCGGGACAGGGGTCGTCTGGCCCCAGCATTTT
cdr3_aa: CASSPSGTGVVWPQHF

cdr3_length: 15
j_call: TRBJ2-5
d_call: NA
v_call: TRBV19
clone_size: NA
cdr3_nt: TGTGCCAGTAGTATAGCTGGGGGGATCCAAGAGACCCAGTACTTC
cdr3_aa: CASSIAGGIQETQYF